This record covers a single T cell receptor beta chain. What antigen it recognizes has not been identified. Per-base quality was not reported, and no clone a single base away is much larger than it. To separate naive from memory CD4+ T cells, cryopreserved PBMCs first underwent CD4 enrichment and then EasySep naive CD4+ T cell enrichment. Ficoll-Paque PLUS gradient centrifugation was used to isolate PBMCs from leukapheresis product or whole blood. PBMCs were either cryopreserved at -140°C or used fresh in the expansion assay. The QIAamp Micro DNA Kit was used to extract genomic DNA from the CD4+ T cells. Deep-resolution immunoSEQ TCR-beta sequencing was performed on DNA from uncultured naive and memory CD4+ T cells. Regarding the original processing steps: During preprocessing, nonproductive sequences were removed, as were CDR3s that did not start with C, did not end with F or W, or were shorter than 7 amino acids. Cultured and uncultured naive and memory CD4+ repertoires were searched for previously identified spike- and CEF-reactive CDR3s. CDR3 homology was measured as pairwise Levenshtein distance, computed with the stringdist R package after trimming three terminal residues from each end. TCRdb re-hosts the immuneACCESS table, in-frame sequences only. Its copies lack some clones; in the studies checked, an unresolved V gene accounts for under half of them, and the cause for the rest is not known. That table supplies the V and J calls and clone size; D and trimming were determined from the DNA. Across this sample there are some 42,000 clones, with 70% to 90% seen only once. The ten largest make up more than 7% of the sample.

The V end gives up 1 base and the J end 8 bases, leaving 3 bases in the junction not matched to a gene. From cysteine to phenylalanine, the CDR3 is 13 amino acids long. Only the CDR3 portion is preserved as DNA: 39 bases, with reading frame beginning at the first base. CDR1 SQVTM and CDR2 ANQGSEA are derived from the germline V gene. The data were obtained in a study of CD4 T cells in relation to SARS-CoV-2 and coronaviruses (dated by TCRdb to the early 2020s). General notes on the study: A median age of roughly 39 years, with a range of 21 to 72 years, was recorded for the full convalescent cohort of around 12 patients. Among the approximately 12 convalescent patients, 8 males and 4 females were included, and two of the subjects were Hispanic. Patient-derived lymphoblastoid cell lines were used to map the HLA restriction of shared crossreactive spike epitopes. Memory CD4+ T cell crossreactivity between SARS-CoV-2 and common cold coronavirus spike proteins was assessed at the TCR clonotype level in the study. The Adaptive Biotechnologies TCR-sequencing kit was used for samples from a few pre-COVID donors and for the naive versus memory experiments, whereas the other data were Illumina-based. Expansion assays from other donors in the study were sequenced with a different, Illumina-based TCR-beta assay.

Summary of the overall study and its limitations: Naive versus memory sequencing indicated the assay detects memory recall responses rather than primary responses primed during culture. Because the crossreactivity analysis focused on spike protein, crossreactivity against other viral proteins was not assessed. Small numbers of patients and of tested TCRs were a limitation of the study. In roughly two thirds of donors, memory CD4+ clonotypes turned up that crossrecognized SARS-CoV-2 and at least one common cold coronavirus spike. Because no donor provided both pre-pandemic and post-infection samples, tracing the source of pre-existing responses was limited. Compared with monoreactive clones, crossreactive clones had significantly weaker SARS-CoV-2-driven expansion, a result consistent with antigenic imprinting.

Sequencing was carried out using memory CD4+ T cells from PBMCs. The cell subset or site label, as the study defines it: memory (non-naive) CD4+ T cells. This clonotype was sampled from an adult with COVID-19. Recombination joined TRBV29-1 with TRBJ1-4; a stretch of 8 junction bases matches TRBD1. The CDR3: CSVEGTGREKLFF. In nucleotides, the sequence is TGCAGCGTTGAAGGGACAGGGCGAGAAAAACTGTTTTTT.